Each of the 23 T cell receptor beta chains below was sequenced from the same sample in a study of blood T cell repertoires in COVID-19. Method: immunoSEQ multiplex PCR; TCRdb's copy keeps in-frame clones and lacks some. The sample holds about 250,000 clones, nearly 90% seen once. Input material: peripheral blood. The receptors derive from a young man with active or convalescent COVID-19.

Only one count was recorded for this clone. This chain joins TRBV19 and TRBJ2-2; maybe TRBD2 (5 bases). The germline gives CDR1 LNHDA, CDR2 SQIVND (reference sequence). Trimming took off 9 bases at V and 7 bases at J, with 18 bases between the two ends. The CDR3 consists of 14 residues. CDR3 nucleotides: TGTGCCAGCAGGCTGCCGAGGGAGAGCGGGGAGCTGTTTTTT. Encoded protein: CASRLPRESGELFF.

V and J are TRBV5-1 and TRBJ2-7; 8 bases line up with TRBD2. Trimming took 4 bases from V and 5 from J; bases not matched to a gene: 14. The V gene's germline CDR1 is SGHRS and CDR2 YFSETQ. This CDR3 has 16 amino acids. This CDR3 is CASSPRTGGPSHEQYF. Written as DNA, the CDR3 is TGCGCCAGCAGCCCAAGGACGGGAGGGCCTAGCCACGAGCAGTACTTC.

This clone was detected a few times. The V and J genes are TRBV19 and TRBJ2-7; 8 bases fit TRBD2. Germline CDR1 is LNHDA and CDR2 is SQIVND (reference sequence). V dropped 10 bases and J dropped 2; count of bases not matched to a gene: 7. The CDR3 runs to 13 residues. The CDR3 sequence: CAIPAGETYEQYF. The CDR3 DNA sequence: TGTGCCATACCAGCGGGAGAGACCTACGAGCAGTACTTC.

This clone has a handful of counts. The chain combines TRBV6-2 or TRBV6-3 with TRBJ2-1; TRBD2 agrees at 13 bases. This CDR3 region has 20 residues. V was pared by 0 bases and J by 5 bases, with 13 bases of the junction left unmatched. Germline assignment: CDR1 MNHEY and CDR2 SVGEGT. The CDR3 reads CASSYSGTSGTTNLHNEQFF. In nucleotides, the CDR3 is TGTGCCAGCAGTTACTCGGGGACTAGCGGGACAACAAATCTCCACAATGAGCAGTTCTTC.

This rearrangement joins TRBV6-2 or TRBV6-3 to TRBJ1-5; D is unresolved. The CDR3 has 16 residues. V gave up 6 bases and J gave up 0 bases, with 15 bases separating them. In germline, CDR1 is MNHEY, CDR2 SVGEGT. In nucleotides, the CDR3 is TGTGCCAGCAGCCCTTACAGTACAGATAGCAATCAGCCCCAGCATTTT. Protein sequence: CASSPYSTDSNQPQHF.

The chain has TRBV6-5 and TRBJ2-5; D is possibly TRBD1 (6 bases). V was trimmed by 6 bases and J by 9 bases, leaving 20 bases between them. This CDR3 is built from 14 residues. The V gene's germline CDR1 is MNHEY and CDR2 SVGAGI. The CDR3 DNA reads TGTGCCAGCAGGGTACAGGGCCCGGTAAAGGCCCAGTACTTC. Its protein is CASRVQGPVKAQYF.

V usage is TRBV7-2 and J usage is TRBJ1-1, with TRBD1 identical over 11 bases. Germline loops: CDR1 SGHTA, CDR2 FQGNSA. The junction had 10 bases not matched to a gene; V was cut back by 5 bases and J by 5 bases. This CDR3 is 16 amino acids long. CDR3 sequence: CASSLRTGGFQTEAFF. The CDR3 coding sequence is TGTGCCAGCAGCCTCAGGACAGGGGGCTTTCAGACTGAAGCTTTCTTT.

The chain uses TRBV9 and TRBJ1-1, with 7 bases identical to TRBD1. V was pared by 3 bases and J by 4 bases, with 6 bases of the junction left unmatched. CDR1 and CDR2 (germline): SGDLS, YYNGEE. The CDR3 covers 14 residues. The CDR3 DNA sequence: TGTGCCAGCAGCGCGAGGACAGGACCCACTGAAGCTTTCTTT. It is translated as CASSARTGPTEAFF.

The chain's CDR3 is CASSVAGSLYGYTF. CDR3 DNA: TGTGCCAGCAGCGTAGCGGGGTCCCTCTATGGCTACACCTTC. The chain carries TRBV9 and TRBJ1-2, with D unresolved. Germline V CDR1 and CDR2: SGDLS, YYNGEE. With 0 bases removed from V and 4 bases from J, the gap between germline ends came to 10 bases. The CDR3 spans 14 residues.

The V and J genes are TRBV19 and TRBJ2-7, with D perhaps matching TRBD2 (6 bases). V lost 2 bases and J 3 bases, leaving 17 bases between the germline ends. Germline V gene lookup returns CDR1 LNHDA and CDR2 SQIVND (reference sequence). CDR3 length: 16 amino acids. Here the CDR3 reads CASSITPPGSGYEQYF. The CDR3 region has the DNA TGTGCCAGTAGTATAACTCCGCCGGGTAGCGGCTACGAGCAGTACTTC. The full variable domain, in which reference TRBV19 and TRBJ2-7 provide the parts outside the CDR3, is DGGITQSPKYLFRKEGQNVTLSCEQNLNHDAMYWYRQDPGQGLRLIYYSQIVNDFQKGDIAEGYSVSREKKESFPLTVTSAQKNPTAFYLCASSITPPGSGYEQYFGPGTRLTVT.

This chain links TRBV9 with TRBJ2-2; D might be TRBD2 (5 bases). The CDR3 is made up of 15 amino acids. V was cut by 1 base and J by 5 bases, with 12 bases left in between. Germline CDR1 and CDR2: SGDLS and YYNGEE. Written as DNA, the CDR3 is TGTGCCAGCAGCGTAACAGCGGAGCTAACCGGGGAGCTGTTTTTT. Translating gives CASSVTAELTGELFF.

This chain uses TRBV13 with TRBJ2-3, with unresolved D. V was clipped by 5 bases and J by 8 bases, with 14 bases between them. Germline-derived CDR1 and CDR2 are PRHDT and FYEKMQ (reference sequence). The CDR3 totals 13 residues. CDR3 coding DNA: TGTGCCAGCAGCCTCAACTACGCTGGTACGCAGTATTTT. As protein: CASSLNYAGTQYF.

J is TRBJ2-6 and V is TRBV5-1; perhaps TRBD1 as D (6 bases). V lost 4 bases, J lost 0 bases, and 8 bases lay in between. Germline CDR1 is SGHRS and CDR2 is YFSETQ. CDR3 length: 15 amino acids. CDR3 in amino acids: CASSRTASGANVLTF. The CDR3 region has the DNA TGCGCCAGCAGCAGGACAGCCTCTGGGGCCAACGTCCTGACTTTC.

The chain recombines TRBV11-2 with TRBJ2-5; 11 bases fit TRBD2. The CDR3 is made up of 15 amino acids. Germline values: CDR1 SGHAT, CDR2 FQNNGV. V dropped 8 bases and J dropped 5; count of bases not matched to a gene: 10. CDR3 residues: CASGLGTSGRETQYF. The CDR3 DNA reads TGTGCCAGCGGATTGGGGACTAGCGGTAGGGAGACCCAGTACTTC.

The genes are TRBV27 and TRBJ2-5; 7 bases match TRBD1. Trimming removed 10 bases from V and 4 bases from J; junction bases left unmatched: 9. CDR1 and CDR2 from the germline V gene are MNHEY and SMNVEV (reference sequence). This CDR3 has 13 residues. CDR3 sequence reads: CATQETGRETQYF. For the CDR3, the DNA is TGTGCCACCCAAGAGACAGGGAGAGAGACCCAGTACTTC.

CDR3 protein: CASSAASGIETQYF. The CDR3 DNA reads TGTGCCAGCAGCGCCGCTAGCGGTATAGAGACCCAGTACTTC. The chain has TRBV7-2 and TRBJ2-5, with 7 bases lining up with TRBD2. The CDR3 has 14 amino acids. Trimming cost V 5 bases and J 4 bases; bases outside gene matches: 7. Germline values: CDR1 SGHTA, CDR2 FQGNSA. Looking up the rest from reference TRBV7-2 and TRBJ2-5 gives the full variable domain: GAGVSQSPSNKVTEKGKDVELRCDPISGHTALYWYRQSLGQGLEFLIYFQGNSAPDKSGLPSDRFSAERTGGSVSTLTIQRTQQEDSAVYLCASSAASGIETQYFGPGTRLLVL.

The rearrangement joins TRBV27 to TRBJ2-7; 9 positions match TRBD1. J lost 2 bases, V lost 0 bases, and 8 bases had no gene match. Germline V CDR1 and CDR2: MNHEY, SMNVEV (reference sequence). CDR3 length: 17 residues. The CDR3, as DNA: TGTGCCAGCAGTTTATCCCCCGGACAGGGGCCACCCTACGAGCAGTACTTC. It specifies CASSLSPGQGPPYEQYF.

The chain uses TRBV6-1 and TRBJ2-1; 7 bases agree with TRBD2. CDR1 is MNHNS, CDR2 SASEGT, per germline. With 3 bases clipped from V and 3 bases from J, the junction kept 5 bases outside the gene matches. This CDR3 comprises 15 residues. This CDR3 reads CASSEGGGGYNEQFF. The CDR3 nucleotides are TGTGCCAGCAGTGAGGGGGGGGGAGGCTACAATGAGCAGTTCTTC.

The V call is TRBV7-8, the J call TRBJ2-4; D is uncertain. Germline lookup yields CDR1 SGHVS and CDR2 FQNEAQ. There are 17 residues in the CDR3. V was pared by 0 bases and J by 0 bases, with 12 bases between. The CDR3 protein is CASSLARNLIAKNIQYF. The CDR3 nucleotides are TGTGCCAGCAGCTTAGCGCGGAACCTAATAGCCAAAAACATTCAGTACTTC.

This chain connects TRBV6-5 to TRBJ1-1; 8 bases map to TRBD1. The CDR3 is made up of 14 amino acids. V gave up 7 bases and J gave up 2 bases; unmatched junction bases: 6. Germline V gene lookup returns CDR1 MNHEY and CDR2 SVGAGI. CDR3 sequence: CASKRQGRNTEAFF. The CDR3 bases are TGTGCCAGCAAAAGACAGGGGAGAAACACTGAAGCTTTCTTT.

The J gene is TRBJ1-6, the V gene TRBV2; D not certain. V was clipped by 4 bases and J by 5 bases, with 9 bases between them. This CDR3 comprises 14 residues. Germline-derived CDR1 and CDR2 are SNHLY and FYNNEI. Written as DNA, the CDR3 is TGTGCCAGCAGTGCGAACAGAGATAATTCACCCCTCCACTTT. It translates to CASSANRDNSPLHF.

The V call is TRBV7-3, the J call TRBJ1-1, with 7 bases fitting TRBD1. V dropped 5 bases and J dropped 10; count of bases not matched to a gene: 10. Per the germline V gene, CDR1 is SGHTA and CDR2 is FQGTGA. The CDR3 has 13 amino acids. The CDR3 nucleotides are TGTGCCAGCAGCCTCCGACAGGGAGTGGGAGCTTTCTTT. This encodes CASSLRQGVGAFF.

The CDR3 DNA reads TGTGCCAGCAGCTTACCCGGGACAGCTAACTATGGCTACACCTTC. Translation: CASSLPGTANYGYTF. J is TRBJ1-2 and V is TRBV11-3, with TRBD1 matching 7 bases. V shed 2 bases and J 0 bases; nucleotides not matched to a gene: 3. This CDR3 spans 15 amino acids. Germline CDR1 and CDR2: SGHNT and YENEEA. Combining the CDR3 with reference TRBV11-3 and TRBJ1-2 gives the whole variable domain EAGVVQSPRYKIIEKKQPVAFWCNPISGHNTLYWYLQNLGQGPELLIRYENEEAVDDSQLPKDRFSAERLKGVDSTLKIQPAELGDSAVYLCASSLPGTANYGYTFGSGTRLTVV.